This T cell receptor (beta chain) was documented in a study of blood T cell repertoires in COVID-19. Study summary: Samples came from the United States, Italy and Spain, spanning acute and convalescent COVID-19. PBMCs, B-cell-depleted T cells, or T cells provided the cDNA or gDNA that made up the material.

Note on this clone: At the DNA level, this CDR3 is encoded by other sequences in the same sample as well.

Original processing notes: Nucleated cell number was recorded as an estimate derived from reference gene primer amplification. Method: immunoSEQ multiplex PCR; TCRdb's copy keeps in-frame clones and lacks some. V and J calls and clone size are copied from that table; D and trimming were computed from the DNA. Among 250,000 to 350,000 clones listed, 87% were seen once. Trimming took 0 bases from V and 5 from J, leaving 10 bases between them. From germline, CDR1 is SGHTA and CDR2 FQGNSA. The CDR3 covers 14 residues. The sample taken for sequencing was peripheral blood. The chain carries TRBV7-2 and TRBJ1-1; a possible D gene is TRBD1 (6 bases). This receptor was identified in a woman between 45 and 65 years old who had recovered from COVID-19. The chain's CDR3 is CASSLAGRGTEAFF. CDR3 nucleotides: TGTGCCAGCAGCTTAGCAGGCAGGGGAACTGAAGCTTTCTTT.